One and the same sample provided the 22 T cell receptor beta chains below, sequenced in a study of cytotoxic CD8 clonotypes in ibrutinib-treated CLL. The protocol was immunoSEQ multiplex PCR, while the TCRdb copy is restricted to in-frame clones and leaves out a portion. The sample records 40,000 to 50,000 clones, more than 55% being singletons. Material: PBMCs, obtained after 24 months of ibrutinib treatment. Every receptor here comes from a human donor with chronic lymphocytic leukemia.

The table lists this clone with a count of one. The chain recombines TRBV12-5 with TRBJ2-5, with D perhaps being TRBD1 or TRBD2 (5 bases each). V was trimmed by 8 bases and J by 1 base, leaving 8 bases between them. This CDR3 comprises 12 residues. CDR1 and CDR2 (germline): LGHNT, FRNRAP. The CDR3 protein is CASRGVQETQYF. In DNA form, the CDR3 reads TGTGCTAGTAGAGGGGTCCAAGAGACCCAGTACTTC. Variable domain in full (rest from reference TRBV12-5 and TRBJ2-5): DARVTQTPRHKVTEMGQEVTMRCQPILGHNTVFWYRQTMMQGLELLAYFRNRAPLDDSGMPKDRFSAEMPDATLATLKIQPSEPRDSAVYFCASRGVQETQYFGPGTRLLVL.

V and J are TRBV5-1 and TRBJ2-7, with 14 bases that match TRBD2. Unmatched junction bases numbered 3, after V lost 2 bases and J lost 2 bases. CDR3 length: 16 amino acids. The germline V gene encodes CDR1 SGHRS and CDR2 YFSETQ. CDR3 in amino acids: CASSFGTSGGAYEQYF. CDR3 DNA sequence: TGCGCCAGCAGCTTCGGGACTAGCGGGGGTGCCTACGAGCAGTACTTC. The variable domain in full, completed from reference TRBV5-1 and TRBJ2-7, reads KAGVTQTPRYLIKTRGQQVTLSCSPISGHRSVSWYQQTPGQGLQFLFEYFSETQRNKGNFPGRFSGRQFSNSRSEMNVSTLELGDSALYLCASSFGTSGGAYEQYFGPGTRLTVT.

The gene calls are TRBV7-8 and TRBJ1-2, with 7 bases aligning to TRBD1. The CDR3 is 14 residues long. The V and J ends lost 7 bases and 6 bases, in that order; junction bases with no gene match: 11. The germline CDR1 and CDR2 sequences are SGHVS and FQNEAQ. Written as DNA, the CDR3 is TGTGCCAGCACGCCTGTTCCTCAGGGGGATGGCTACACCTTC. It encodes CASTPVPQGDGYTF. The variable domain in full, completed from reference TRBV7-8 and TRBJ1-2, reads GAGVSQSPRYKVAKRGQDVALRCDPISGHVSLFWYQQALGQGPEFLTYFQNEAQLDKSGLPSDRFFAERPEGSVSTLKIQRTQQEDSAVYLCASTPVPQGDGYTFGSGTRLTVV.

The gene calls are TRBV5-1 and TRBJ1-1; TRBD1 matches at 8 bases. CDR3 size: 14 residues. The V segment lost 4 bases and the J segment 4 bases; nucleotides outside the gene matches: 6. CDR1 is SGHRS and CDR2 is YFSETQ in the germline V gene. In nucleotides, the CDR3 is TGCGCCAGCAGCACCCAGGGGGCGATCACTGAAGCTTTCTTT. As protein: CASSTQGAITEAFF. Together with reference TRBV5-1 and TRBJ1-1, the CDR3 gives the full variable domain: KAGVTQTPRYLIKTRGQQVTLSCSPISGHRSVSWYQQTPGQGLQFLFEYFSETQRNKGNFPGRFSGRQFSNSRSEMNVSTLELGDSALYLCASSTQGAITEAFFGQGTRLTVV.

This clone occurred a few times. This chain links TRBV6-4 with TRBJ2-1; D not resolved. V dropped 6 bases and J dropped 5 bases, with 5 bases sitting between them. The germline V gene has CDR1 MRHNA and CDR2 SNTAGT. The CDR3 has 11 residues. The CDR3 sequence is CASSPDNEQFF. The CDR3 bases are TGTGCCAGCAGCCCTGACAATGAGCAGTTCTTC.

The table lists this clone with a few counts. The rearrangement joins TRBV19 to TRBJ2-5; possible D gene TRBD2, 7 bases. This CDR3 region has 13 residues. With 3 bases removed from V and 5 bases from J, the gap between germline ends came to 10 bases. Germline V lookup: CDR1 LNHDA, CDR2 SQIVND (reference sequence). In DNA form, the CDR3 reads TGTGCCAGTAGTATCGGGGGGCTCGAGACCCAGTACTTC. Residues: CASSIGGLETQYF.

This chain connects TRBV6-5 to TRBJ1-5; D is perhaps TRBD1 (5 bases). This CDR3 is built from 15 residues. The V gene's germline CDR1 is MNHEY and CDR2 SVGAGI. The V end lost 4 bases, the J end lost 3 bases, and 13 bases lay between the germline ends. In nucleotides, the CDR3 is TGTGCCAGCAGTTTCCGGGCAGGGAACAATCAGCCCCAGCATTTT. Translated: CASSFRAGNNQPQHF.

The rearrangement uses TRBV5-1 and TRBJ2-3; D may be TRBD2 (6 bases). CDR1 SGHRS and CDR2 YFSETQ come from the germline V gene. The CDR3 is 14 amino acids. The ends were cut back, 3 bases at V and 6 bases at J, with 14 bases in the middle. The CDR3 DNA reads TGCGCCAGCAGCTCCGGGACTTCCAGGGATACGCAGTATTTT. Protein product: CASSSGTSRDTQYF.

The CDR3 bases are TGTGCCAGCAGAACAGCGGGGGGGCGCCACAATGAGCAGTTCTTC. This codes for CASRTAGGRHNEQFF. The rearrangement joins TRBV11-2 to TRBJ2-1; 10 nucleotides align to TRBD2. The J segment lost 5 bases and the V segment lost 6 bases, leaving 7 bases of the junction unmatched. Germline CDR1 is SGHAT and CDR2 is FQNNGV. The CDR3 contains 15 residues.

This clone was detected only a few times. The V and J genes are TRBV11-2 and TRBJ2-7; D gene unclear. CDR1 and CDR2 (germline): SGHAT, FQNNGV. Deletions cut 4 bases from V and 3 bases from J, with 10 bases between. CDR3 length equals 13 residues. CDR3 nucleotides: TGTGCCAGCAGCTATGGTGGGGTCTACGAGCAGTACTTC. Amino acid sequence: CASSYGGVYEQYF.

The chain carries TRBV5-4 and TRBJ2-7, with 12 nucleotides matching TRBD1. Trimming took 5 bases from V and 7 from J; bases not matched to a gene: 7. This CDR3 spans 14 amino acids. The germline V gene encodes CDR1 SGHNT and CDR2 YYREEE (reference sequence). The CDR3 DNA follows: TGTGCCAGCAGGAGTGGGACAGGGGGCCGGGAGCAGTACTTC. It yields the protein CASRSGTGGREQYF.

The V call is TRBV2, the J call TRBJ2-5; D possibly corresponds to TRBD2 (6 bases). The germline gives CDR1 SNHLY, CDR2 FYNNEI. This CDR3 is 13 amino acids long. Trimming removed 5 bases at V and 3 bases at J, with 10 bases between. CDR3 region: CASSPRGKETQYF. CDR3 bases: TGTGCCAGCAGTCCTCGGGGGAAAGAGACCCAGTACTTC.

This chain links TRBV10-2 with TRBJ2-3; 11 positions agree with TRBD2. The CDR3 contains 16 residues. Unmatched junction bases numbered 5, after V lost 6 bases and J lost 0 bases. Per the germline V gene, CDR1 is WSHSY and CDR2 is SAAADI. CDR3 DNA sequence: TGCGCCAGCAGCCCAACTAGCGGGGGTAGCACAGATACGCAGTATTTT. Translating it yields CASSPTSGGSTDTQYF.

V gene TRBV7-8 combines with J gene TRBJ2-1, with D uncertain. V gave up 0 bases and J gave up 10 bases, with 13 bases separating them. The CDR3 runs to 14 residues. Germline V gene lookup returns CDR1 SGHVS and CDR2 FQNEAQ. For the CDR3, the DNA is TGTGCCAGCAGCTTAGCGGAGAAGGTGAGGGAGCAGTTCTTC. It encodes CASSLAEKVREQFF. Full variable domain (missing parts from reference TRBV7-8 and TRBJ2-1): GAGVSQSPRYKVAKRGQDVALRCDPISGHVSLFWYQQALGQGPEFLTYFQNEAQLDKSGLPSDRFFAERPEGSVSTLKIQRTQQEDSAVYLCASSLAEKVREQFFGPGTRLTVL.

V usage is TRBV5-6 and J usage is TRBJ2-3, with D perhaps TRBD1 or TRBD2 (8 bases each). This CDR3 contains 14 residues. Trimming took 9 bases from V and 8 from J, leaving 22 bases between them. Germline V gives CDR1 SGHDT, CDR2 YYEEEE. Written as DNA, the CDR3 is TGTGCCACCAGACAGGGGACTAGGCCGACTACGCAGTATTTT. Its translation: CATRQGTRPTTQYF.

The chain is built from TRBV19 and TRBJ1-2; D remains unclear. V lost 6 bases, J lost 8 bases, and 19 bases lay in between. This CDR3 is 14 amino acids long. CDR1 LNHDA and CDR2 SQIVND come from the germline V gene (reference sequence). CDR3 coding DNA: TGTGCCAGTAGGAAACAAGGGAGGTTTGAGGGCTACACCTTC. It translates to CASRKQGRFEGYTF.

The rearrangement joins TRBV5-1 to TRBJ1-1, with 7 bases identical to TRBD1. Germline values: CDR1 SGHRS, CDR2 YFSETQ. The CDR3 contains 14 residues. The V segment lost 1 base and the J segment 1 base; nucleotides outside the gene matches: 1. This CDR3 is CASSLNRGNTEAFF. Written as DNA, the CDR3 is TGCGCCAGCAGCTTGAACAGGGGGAACACTGAAGCTTTCTTT. The entire variable domain, with the rest obtained from reference TRBV5-1 and TRBJ1-1, is as follows: KAGVTQTPRYLIKTRGQQVTLSCSPISGHRSVSWYQQTPGQGLQFLFEYFSETQRNKGNFPGRFSGRQFSNSRSEMNVSTLELGDSALYLCASSLNRGNTEAFFGQGTRLTVV.

The chain combines TRBV6-5 with TRBJ1-2, with 8 nucleotides matching TRBD1. Germline V gene lookup returns CDR1 MNHEY and CDR2 SVGAGI. This CDR3 has 14 amino acids. Trimming at V came to 2 bases and at J to 6 bases, leaving 5 bases not matched to a gene. For the CDR3, the DNA is TGTGCCAGCAGTTACAGAGCGGACAGGGATGGCTACACCTTC. This codes for CASSYRADRDGYTF.

The CDR3 sequence: CASSLAGGYTDTQYF. The DNA for the CDR3 is TGTGCCAGCAGCTTAGCGGGGGGATACACAGATACGCAGTATTTT. This rearrangement joins TRBV6-5 to TRBJ2-3; 10 positions agree with TRBD2. J lost 2 bases, V lost 6 bases, and 5 bases had no gene match. CDR1 MNHEY and CDR2 SVGAGI come from the germline V gene. The CDR3 extends over 15 amino acids.

The chain carries TRBV6-6 and TRBJ1-2; D ambiguous. The CDR3 length is 15 residues. Per germline, CDR1 MNHNY and CDR2 SVGAGI (reference sequence). V gave up 7 bases and J gave up 6 bases, with 21 bases separating them. CDR3 amino acids: CASTITRGEGDGYTF. The CDR3 nucleotides read TGTGCCAGCACCATAACTCGTGGGGAAGGTGATGGCTACACCTTC.

By sample share, this clone is medium-sized. The rearrangement links TRBV20-1 to TRBJ1-2; perhaps TRBD1 as D (5 bases). The germline V gene encodes CDR1 DFQATT and CDR2 SNEGSKA (reference sequence). V was pared by 8 bases and J by 8 bases, with 15 bases between. CDR3 length: 11 amino acids. In nucleotides, the CDR3 is TGCAGTCTCGGGCAGGGAAGCGGCTACACCTTC. As protein: CSLGQGSGYTF.

The chain recombines TRBV7-8 with TRBJ1-1, with D hard to call. Between the trimmed V and J ends, which lost 4 bases and 1 base, there was a span of 10 bases. The CDR3 covers 14 residues. From germline, CDR1 is SGHVS and CDR2 FQNEAQ. CDR3 nucleotide sequence: TGTGCCAGCAGCTCCCGGGCCGGGAACACTGAAGCTTTCTTT. Its translation: CASSSRAGNTEAFF.